This T cell receptor (beta chain) was recovered during a study of blood T cell repertoires in COVID-19. Study-wide background: Researchers got acute and convalescent COVID-19 samples from the United States, Italy and Spain. Sample material is recorded as cDNA or gDNA derived from T cells, B-cell-depleted T cells, or PBMCs.

Trimming cost V 1 base and J 5 bases, with 12 bases left between them. This CDR3 contains 15 residues. The germline CDR1 and CDR2 sequences are LGHNA and YNFKEQ. The authors' processing: Amplification of reference gene primers provided the estimated nucleated cell counts. Assay used: immunoSEQ multiplex PCR; TCRdb lists only in-frame clones, some missing. V and J calls plus clone size are reproduced from that table; the DNA served to infer D and trimming. Of 310,000 or so clones listed, roughly 82% are singletons. This clone was detected a few times. The chain has TRBV4-2 and TRBJ1-5; D gene uncertain. What was sequenced was peripheral blood. This sequence was found in a woman aged 50 to 60 with acute or convalescent COVID-19. The CDR3 nucleotides are TGTGCCAGCAGCCAAGGGGCCGGGATTTATCAGCCCCAGCATTTT. The encoded protein is CASSQGAGIYQPQHF.